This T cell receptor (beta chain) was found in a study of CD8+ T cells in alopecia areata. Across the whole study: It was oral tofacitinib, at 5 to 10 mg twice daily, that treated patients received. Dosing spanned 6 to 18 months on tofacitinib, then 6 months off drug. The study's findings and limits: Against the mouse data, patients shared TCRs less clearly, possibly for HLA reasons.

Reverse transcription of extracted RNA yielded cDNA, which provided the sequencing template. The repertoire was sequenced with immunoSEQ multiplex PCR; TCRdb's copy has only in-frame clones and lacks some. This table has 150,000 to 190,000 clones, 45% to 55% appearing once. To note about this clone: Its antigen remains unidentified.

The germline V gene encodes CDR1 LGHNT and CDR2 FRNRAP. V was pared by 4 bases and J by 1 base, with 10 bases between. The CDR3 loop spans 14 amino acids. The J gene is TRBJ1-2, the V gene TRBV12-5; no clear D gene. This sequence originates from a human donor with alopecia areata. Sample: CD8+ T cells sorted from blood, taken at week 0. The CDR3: CASGSSNNNYGYTF. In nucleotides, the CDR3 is TGTGCTAGTGGTTCCTCGAATAATAACTATGGCTACACCTTC.